The T cell receptor (beta chain) under discussion was sequenced for a study of post-analysis software for immune sequencing data. For the study at large: Both relapsing-remitting and secondary progressive multiple sclerosis featured among the disease courses, as did progressive-relapsing multiple sclerosis.

Germline V CDR1 and CDR2: MDHEN, SYDVKM. The CDR3 covers 12 residues. Trimming removed 7 bases at V and 2 bases at J, with 9 bases between. In regard to this clonotype: The antigen is not known.

Study-level results: TRBV5-6, TRBV5-1 and TRBV20-1 were among five TRBV segments more frequent in patients than controls. Normalized Chao1 diversity was significantly reduced in patients versus controls.

TCR beta libraries were prepared from cDNA with unique molecular identifiers. TCRdb recomputed calls from the PCR reads with MiXCR, one row per CDR3 protein. The sample has hundreds of thousands of distinct CDR3 sequences, roughly 47% seen once. The chain combines TRBV28 with TRBJ2-7; D uncertain. The clonotype was recovered from a girl under 18 with multiple sclerosis. Sequencing was carried out using blood. The CDR3 loop reads CASNDIAYEQYF. CDR3 bases: TGTGCCAGCAATGACATTGCCTACGAGCAGTACTTC.